A single sample is the source of the 30 T cell receptor beta chains below, sequenced in a study of CD8+ T cells in alopecia areata. As the sequencing template, cDNA was produced by extracting RNA and reverse transcribing it. The method was immunoSEQ multiplex PCR; TCRdb's version includes in-frame clones alone and lacks a portion of them. Counted here are more than 150,000 clones, 40% to 65% occurring once; the ten biggest clones make up roughly a tenth. As for treatment: oral pan-JAK inhibitor, 5-10 mg twice daily. Material: CD8+ T cells sorted from blood, obtained around week 52, from a patient treated with tofacitinib. These receptors all come from a human donor with alopecia areata.

Remarks on this clone: The same CDR3 arises from other DNA sequences in this sample as well. The chain has TRBV7-9 and TRBJ2-3; no firm D call. Trimming took off 6 bases at V and 4 bases at J, with 8 bases between the two ends. The CDR3 sequence is 12 residues long. Germline V lookup: CDR1 SEHNR, CDR2 FQNEAQ (reference sequence). The CDR3 loop reads CASSRGADTQYF. CDR3 sequence (DNA): TGTGCCAGCAGTCGCGGCGCAGATACGCAGTATTTT.

This clone was observed many times. This same CDR3 is encoded by further DNA sequences in the sample. The CDR3 DNA sequence: TGTGCCAGCAGCTTAGGTGCGGGCGGTGGCAATCAGCCCCAGCATTTT. It yields the protein CASSLGAGGGNQPQHF. This sequence joins TRBV5-6 and TRBJ1-5; D unclear. CDR3 length: 16 amino acids. CDR1 SGHDT and CDR2 YYEEEE come from the germline V gene. Trimming left V 2 bases short and J 2 bases short, with 14 bases between.

V is TRBV27 and J is TRBJ2-1; 11 positions match TRBD2. Per the germline V gene, CDR1 is MNHEY and CDR2 is SMNVEV (reference sequence). This CDR3 has 14 amino acids. V shed 3 bases, J shed 9 bases, and the junction held 4 bases outside the gene matches. Here the CDR3 DNA reads TGTGCCAGCAGTTTTGCCGGACTAGCGGGTGAGCAGTTCTTC. Its protein product is CASSFAGLAGEQFF.

This clone appeared a few times. V gene TRBV6-6 combines with J gene TRBJ1-1; 10 nucleotides line up with TRBD1. Germline V gene sequence: CDR1 MNHNY, CDR2 SVGAGI (reference sequence). V dropped 3 bases and J dropped 4; count of bases not matched to a gene: 5. This CDR3 spans 15 amino acids. CDR3 nucleotides: TGTGCCAGCAGTTATAGCCGGGACAGGGGCACTGAAGCTTTCTTT. Encoded protein: CASSYSRDRGTEAFF.

The chain is built from TRBV30 and TRBJ2-3; no clear D. Trimming stripped 0 bases from V and 2 bases from J, with 9 bases between. CDR1 is GTSNPN, CDR2 SVGIG, per germline (reference sequence). The CDR3 is 14 residues long. The CDR3 loop reads CAWSVNTDTDTQYF. The CDR3 DNA reads TGTGCCTGGAGTGTAAATACAGACACAGATACGCAGTATTTT.

In this sample, this clone turned up a few times. The chain joins TRBV2 to TRBJ2-7, with 9 positions matching TRBD2. With V trimmed by 9 bases and J by 4 bases, 13 bases remained unmatched. The CDR3 is made up of 15 amino acids. Per the germline V gene, CDR1 is SNHLY and CDR2 is FYNNEI. CDR3 bases: TGTGCCAGTCAGGGACTAGCCGGGTGGATTTACGAGCAGTACTTC. It translates to CASQGLAGWIYEQYF.

The chain is built from TRBV2 and TRBJ2-7, with unresolved D. The CDR3 runs to 12 residues. Per germline, CDR1 SNHLY and CDR2 FYNNEI. The germline V and J ends were trimmed by 4 bases and 6 bases, with 10 bases remaining between them. CDR3 region: CASSVTIFEQYF. The CDR3 bases are TGTGCCAGCAGTGTAACGATCTTCGAGCAGTACTTC.

This chain connects TRBV7-9 to TRBJ1-2; D not resolved. CDR1 is SEHNR, CDR2 FQNEAQ, per germline (reference sequence). CDR3 length: 13 residues. V dropped 2 bases and J dropped 0 bases, with 4 bases sitting between them. The CDR3 DNA reads TGTGCCAGCAGCTTAACGTCTAACTATGGCTACACCTTC. Translation: CASSLTSNYGYTF.

On this clone: Distinct nucleotide sequences in the sample also encode this CDR3. This chain uses TRBV5-1 with TRBJ1-2; D remains ambiguous. The CDR3 length is 14 residues. V was cut by 0 bases and J by 0 bases, with 6 bases left in between. The germline gives CDR1 SGHRS, CDR2 YFSETQ. The CDR3 is CASSLETPNYGYTF. CDR3 DNA: TGCGCCAGCAGCTTGGAGACACCTAACTATGGCTACACCTTC.

V and J are TRBV29-1 and TRBJ2-7; D remains ambiguous. V was trimmed by 4 bases and J by 0 bases, leaving 7 bases between them. Per germline, CDR1 SQVTM and CDR2 ANQGSEA. This CDR3 comprises 12 residues. The CDR3, as DNA: TGCAGCGTTGCAGATTACTCCTACGAGCAGTACTTC. It specifies CSVADYSYEQYF.

The V gene is TRBV5-1, the J gene TRBJ2-1; 7 nucleotides align to TRBD1. CDR3 size: 15 residues. V was clipped by 0 bases and J by 8 bases; unmatched bases: 8. CDR1 is SGHRS, CDR2 YFSETQ, per germline. CDR3 loop: CASSLGQGESDEQFF. In DNA, the CDR3 is TGCGCCAGCAGCTTGGGTCAGGGGGAGAGCGATGAGCAGTTCTTC. The full variable domain, in which reference TRBV5-1 and TRBJ2-1 provide the parts outside the CDR3, is KAGVTQTPRYLIKTRGQQVTLSCSPISGHRSVSWYQQTPGQGLQFLFEYFSETQRNKGNFPGRFSGRQFSNSRSEMNVSTLELGDSALYLCASSLGQGESDEQFFGPGTRLTVL.

Comment on this clone: The identical CDR3 is also encoded by other nucleotide sequences in the sample. V usage is TRBV5-6 and J usage is TRBJ1-1, with D perhaps TRBD1 (5 bases). This CDR3 is 13 amino acids long. V was shortened by 2 bases and J by 1 base, with 6 bases between the two germline ends. CDR1 is SGHDT and CDR2 is YYEEEE in the germline V gene. The CDR3 nucleotides read TGTGCCAGCAGCTTCCAGGGGAACACTGAAGCTTTCTTT. It specifies CASSFQGNTEAFF.

This clone was counted once. The chain carries TRBV6-5 and TRBJ2-5, with TRBD2 as a possible D gene (6 bases). The CDR3 is 14 residues long. Germline CDR1 and CDR2: MNHEY and SVGAGI. Deletions cut 5 bases from V and 2 bases from J, with 12 bases between. CDR3 DNA: TGTGCCAGCAGTGAATGGGGGACTCAAGAGACCCAGTACTTC. Amino acid sequence: CASSEWGTQETQYF.

V usage is TRBV6-5 and J usage is TRBJ2-1; D is uncertain. Looked up from germline, CDR1 is MNHEY and CDR2 is SVGAGI. The CDR3 covers 11 residues. Trimming cost V 5 bases and J 10 bases, with 9 bases left between them. CDR3 region: CASSKAGEQFF. The CDR3, as DNA: TGTGCCAGCAGTAAAGCCGGCGAGCAGTTCTTC.

This rearrangement joins TRBV19 to TRBJ2-2; D is uncertain. The CDR3 sequence is 14 residues long. Trimming took 5 bases from V and 6 from J, leaving 13 bases between them. Germline values: CDR1 LNHDA, CDR2 SQIVND (reference sequence). The CDR3 DNA is TGTGCCAGTAGTGACCAAGGGCCACCCGGGGAGCTGTTTTTT. This gives the protein CASSDQGPPGELFF. The whole variable domain, remainder taken from reference TRBV19 and TRBJ2-2, is DGGITQSPKYLFRKEGQNVTLSCEQNLNHDAMYWYRQDPGQGLRLIYYSQIVNDFQKGDIAEGYSVSREKKESFPLTVTSAQKNPTAFYLCASSDQGPPGELFFGEGSRLTVL.

The sample holds one count of this clone. V is TRBV7-9 and J is TRBJ1-2, with 7 nucleotides matching TRBD1. The germline V gene has CDR1 SEHNR and CDR2 FQNEAQ (reference sequence). V gave up 3 bases and J gave up 7 bases; unmatched junction bases: 2. The CDR3 has 12 amino acids. CDR3 sequence reads: CASSLAGGGYTF. The CDR3 region has the DNA TGTGCCAGCAGCTTGGCAGGGGGTGGCTACACCTTC.

The chain employs TRBV4-3 and TRBJ2-5, with D perhaps TRBD1 or TRBD2 (5 bases each). Germline assignment: CDR1 LGHNA and CDR2 YSLEER. V lost 1 base, J lost 0 bases, and 12 bases lay in between. The length of the CDR3 is 16 residues. The CDR3 sequence is CASSQVYGDHQETQYF. The CDR3 DNA is TGCGCCAGCAGCCAAGTCTATGGGGACCACCAAGAGACCCAGTACTTC.

The V gene is TRBV9, the J gene TRBJ1-2, with D perhaps matching TRBD1 (6 bases). The CDR3 spans 16 residues. The V gene's germline CDR1 is SGDLS and CDR2 YYNGEE. V was cut by 3 bases and J by 4 bases, with 19 bases left in between. The CDR3, as DNA: TGTGCCAGCAGCGGCGTGGGGGCCCGGCACGTCTATGGCTACACCTTC. Translation gives CASSGVGARHVYGYTF.

This chain connects TRBV27 to TRBJ2-5; 9 bases agree with TRBD2. The CDR3 totals 15 residues. With V trimmed by 0 bases and J by 5 bases, 4 bases remained unmatched. Germline CDR1 and CDR2: MNHEY and SMNVEV (reference sequence). The CDR3, as DNA: TGTGCCAGCAGTTTATCGGGTCTAGCGGGGGAGACCCAGTACTTC. Protein product: CASSLSGLAGETQYF.

This clone was seen only a few times. The J gene is TRBJ2-1, the V gene TRBV30; 8 bases fit TRBD2. The junction had 7 bases not matched to a gene; V was cut back by 5 bases and J by 4 bases. The CDR3 is made up of 14 amino acids. Germline V lookup: CDR1 GTSNPN, CDR2 SVGIG (reference sequence). Written as DNA, the CDR3 is TGTGCCTGGGGCCCGGGGGGGCCATACAATGAGCAGTTCTTC. Its translation: CAWGPGGPYNEQFF.

The gene calls are TRBV19 and TRBJ1-5; tentative D call: TRBD1 (5 bases). The V gene's germline CDR1 is LNHDA and CDR2 SQIVND (reference sequence). Between the trimmed V and J ends, which lost 0 bases and 1 base, there was a span of 13 bases. The CDR3 covers 17 residues. CDR3 bases: TGTGCCAGTAGTATAGATGGGGGGGACGTAAGCAATCAGCCCCAGCATTTT. Amino acids: CASSIDGGDVSNQPQHF.

The gene calls are TRBV30 and TRBJ1-1; weak D call: TRBD1 (5 bases). The CDR3 length is 14 residues. The V end was cut by 3 bases, the J end by 1 base, with 12 bases between. The germline V gene encodes CDR1 GTSNPN and CDR2 SVGIG (reference sequence). CDR3 sequence: CAWREGRGNTEAFF. CDR3 nucleotides: TGTGCCTGGAGGGAGGGGCGGGGGAACACTGAAGCTTTCTTT.

The chain has TRBV23-1 and TRBJ1-1, with D unresolved. TRBV23-1 is marked as an open reading frame, function uncertain. The CDR3 sequence is 16 residues long. The V end was cut by 4 bases, the J end by 1 base, with 16 bases between. The CDR3 loop reads CASSPASFEGNTEAFF. The CDR3 coding sequence is TGCGCCAGCAGTCCCGCCTCATTTGAGGGGAACACTGAAGCTTTCTTT.

The chain combines TRBV9 with TRBJ2-1, with 9 bases matching TRBD1. The CDR3 loop spans 17 amino acids. The V segment lost 4 bases and the J segment 7 bases; nucleotides outside the gene matches: 15. Germline values: CDR1 SGDLS, CDR2 YYNGEE. The DNA for the CDR3 is TGTGCCAGCAGCCCCCGCTACCCGGACAGGGGTAGGAATGAGCAGTTCTTC. Its translation is CASSPRYPDRGRNEQFF. The full variable domain, in which reference TRBV9 and TRBJ2-1 provide the parts outside the CDR3, is DSGVTQTPKHLITATGQRVTLRCSPRSGDLSVYWYQQSLDQGLQFLIQYYNGEERAKGNILERFSAQQFPDLHSELNLSSLELGDSALYFCASSPRYPDRGRNEQFFGPGTRLTVL.

The chain combines TRBV6-5 with TRBJ1-1, with D unresolved. CDR1 is MNHEY and CDR2 is SVGAGI in the germline V gene. The CDR3 runs 13 residues. V shed 0 bases and J shed 5 bases, with 7 bases lying between them. The CDR3 loop reads CASSYSSRTEAFF. Written as DNA, the CDR3 is TGTGCCAGCAGTTACTCTTCCAGGACTGAAGCTTTCTTT.

This clone turned up a few times. For the CDR3, the DNA is TGCGCCAGCAGCTTGATGGGGAGCGAAAAACTGTTTTTT. Its protein product is CASSLMGSEKLFF. The chain employs TRBV5-1 and TRBJ1-4; D is uncertain. Trimming took off 1 base at V and 8 bases at J, with 9 bases between the two ends. Germline V lookup: CDR1 SGHRS, CDR2 YFSETQ. The length of the CDR3 is 13 residues.

This clone was seen a few times. The V and J genes are TRBV7-9 and TRBJ1-4; possible D gene TRBD1, 6 bases. The CDR3 sequence is 16 residues long. Trimming took 4 bases from V and 2 from J, leaving 14 bases between them. CDR1 SEHNR and CDR2 FQNEAQ come from the germline V gene (reference sequence). CDR3 in DNA: TGTGCCAGCAGCTCCGGGACAAGGGTGACTAATGAAAAACTGTTTTTT. Protein sequence: CASSSGTRVTNEKLFF.

This clone turned up a few times. V is TRBV27 and J is TRBJ2-3, with no clear D. The germline gives CDR1 MNHEY, CDR2 SMNVEV (reference sequence). This CDR3 is built from 17 residues. V dropped 0 bases and J dropped 4 bases, with 17 bases sitting between them. CDR3 nucleotide sequence: TGTGCCAGCAGTTTATCGGCAAAAGGCGCAATGTCAGATACGCAGTATTTT. This translates into CASSLSAKGAMSDTQYF.

This sequence joins TRBV4-2 and TRBJ2-5, with D perhaps matching TRBD1 (5 bases). The CDR3 length is 13 residues. With 4 bases removed from V and 3 bases from J, the gap between germline ends came to 9 bases. Germline CDR1 reads LGHNA; CDR2 reads YNFKEQ. This CDR3 is CASSPGIEETQYF. The CDR3 nucleotides are TGTGCCAGCAGCCCAGGGATAGAAGAGACCCAGTACTTC.

This sequence joins TRBV10-3 and TRBJ2-5; 9 positions match TRBD1. This CDR3 has 15 amino acids. Unmatched junction bases numbered 8, after V lost 4 bases and J lost 5 bases. CDR1 is ENHRY and CDR2 is SYGVKD in the germline V gene. CDR3 DNA sequence: TGTGCCATCAGTGCCACAGGGGGCGCCGAGGAGACCCAGTACTTC. This translates into CAISATGGAEETQYF.